Each of the 5 T cell receptor beta chains below was sequenced from the same sample in a study of graft-versus-host responses after intestinal transplantation. Libraries were prepared by immunoSEQ multiplex PCR; TCRdb keeps only in-frame clonotypes and omits some of them. This table holds about 9,300 clones, about 90% found once. The specimen was PBMCs, collected just over 42 days after intestinal transplant. The receptors here all came from a human patient who received an intestinal transplant, so some T cells may come from the graft donor.

The V call is TRBV19, the J call TRBJ1-5, with a weak D call TRBD1 (6 bases). V lost 7 bases, J lost 6 bases, and 16 bases lay in between. The CDR3 totals 14 residues. From germline, CDR1 is LNHDA and CDR2 SQIVND (reference sequence). The CDR3 DNA reads TGTGCCAGTACCATACGGGGGGCCAGTCAGCCCCAGCATTTT. It codes for CASTIRGASQPQHF.

The chain couples TRBV7-6 to TRBJ2-6, with TRBD2 identical over 7 bases. In germline, CDR1 is SGHVS, CDR2 FNYEAQ. Germline trimming cut 4 bases from V and 0 bases from J; bases unmatched to any gene: 3. This CDR3 spans 16 amino acids. The CDR3 here is CASSSGLNSGANVLTF. In DNA, the CDR3 is TGTGCCAGCAGCTCGGGACTAAACTCTGGGGCCAACGTCCTGACTTTC.

This chain joins TRBV1 and TRBJ2-1; the table's D gene call, TRBD2, was not cross checked with the DNA. TRBV1 constitutes a pseudogene. This CDR3 is 14 amino acids long. The CDR3 sequence: CTSSQGGRYNEQFF. For the CDR3, the DNA is TGCACCAGCAGCCAGGGGGGGCGGTACAATGAGCAGTTCTTC.

This clone has only a few counts. The rearrangement uses TRBV6-5 and TRBJ2-3, with 15 bases fitting TRBD2. Germline lookup yields CDR1 MNHEY and CDR2 SVGAGI. The CDR3 spans 15 residues. J lost 4 bases, V lost 5 bases, and 1 base had no gene match. The CDR3 DNA reads as TGTGCCAGCAGTGGACTAGCGGGAGGGCCAGATACGCAGTATTTT. Amino acid sequence: CASSGLAGGPDTQYF.

In nucleotides, the CDR3 is TGTGCCAGCAGCTTTAGCGGAGTTCAAGAGACCCAGTACTTC. Protein: CASSFSGVQETQYF. This chain links TRBV27 with TRBJ2-5; D is perhaps TRBD2 (6 bases). The ends were cut back, 6 bases at V and 2 bases at J, with 13 bases in the middle. In germline, CDR1 is MNHEY, CDR2 SMNVEV (reference sequence). The CDR3 runs 14 residues.